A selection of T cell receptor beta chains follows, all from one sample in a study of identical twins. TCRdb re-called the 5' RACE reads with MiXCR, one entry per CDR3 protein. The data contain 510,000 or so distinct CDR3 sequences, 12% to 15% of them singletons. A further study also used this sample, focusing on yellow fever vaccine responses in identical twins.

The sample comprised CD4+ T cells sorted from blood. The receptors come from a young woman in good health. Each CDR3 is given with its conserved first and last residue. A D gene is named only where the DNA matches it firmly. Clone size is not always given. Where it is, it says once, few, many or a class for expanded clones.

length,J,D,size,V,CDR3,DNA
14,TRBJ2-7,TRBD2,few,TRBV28,CASRHSGKSYEQYF,TGTGCCAGCAGACACAGCGGGAAGTCCTACGAGCAGTACTTC
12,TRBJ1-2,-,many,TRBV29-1,CSVAGQTYGYTF,TGCAGCGTCGCAGGACAGACCTATGGCTACACCTTC
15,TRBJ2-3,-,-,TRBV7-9,CASRPGRLFTDTQYF,TGTGCCAGCAGGCCGGGACGTCTGTTCACAGATACGCAGTATTTT
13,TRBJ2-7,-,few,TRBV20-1,CSARGQGGYEQYF,TGCAGTGCTAGAGGACAGGGAGGCTACGAGCAGTACTTC
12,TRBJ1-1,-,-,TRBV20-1,CSARSVNTEAFF,TGCAGTGCTAGATCAGTGAACACTGAAGCTTTCTTT
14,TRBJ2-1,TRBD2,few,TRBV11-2,CASGLAGGPNEQFF,TGTGCCAGCGGATTAGCGGGAGGGCCAAATGAGCAGTTCTTC
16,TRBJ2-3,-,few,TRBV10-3,CAISGGRGANTDTQYF,TGTGCCATCAGTGGGGGCCGAGGGGCCAACACAGATACGCAGTATTTT
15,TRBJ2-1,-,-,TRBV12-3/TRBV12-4,CASSLAPGVVHEQFF,TGTGCCAGCAGTTTAGCTCCGGGGGTTGTGCATGAGCAGTTCTTC
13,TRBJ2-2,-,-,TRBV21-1,CASSVQGTGELFF,TGTGCCAGCAGCGTGCAGGGAACCGGGGAGCTGTTTTTT
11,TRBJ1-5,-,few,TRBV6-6,CASRGRETQHF,TGTGCCAGCAGAGGGCGTGAGACCCAGCATTTT
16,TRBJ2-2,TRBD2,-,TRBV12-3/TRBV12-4,CASSGLAGVSTGELFF,TGTGCCAGCAGTGGACTAGCGGGTGTTTCCACCGGGGAGCTGTTTTTT
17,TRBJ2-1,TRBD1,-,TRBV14,CASSQTGTGFYPNEQFF,TGTGCCAGCAGCCAAACCGGGACAGGCTTTTACCCTAATGAGCAGTTCTTC
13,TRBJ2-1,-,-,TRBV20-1,CRARGSPGDEQFF,TGCAGGGCTCGCGGGTCCCCCGGGGATGAGCAGTTCTTC
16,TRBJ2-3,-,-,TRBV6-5,CASSYNVAVSTDTQYF,TGTGCCAGCAGTTACAATGTAGCTGTTAGCACAGATACGCAGTATTTT